This T cell receptor (beta chain) is drawn from a study of T cell responses to AZD1222 COVID-19 vaccine. Overall study results and limits: Two AZD1222 doses significantly raised spike-specific TCR breadth and depth over controls. Researchers took repertoire samples only after the peak T cell response had come. Among the donors, most were white British and more were female, and clonal diversity was possibly underestimated.

Analysis merged second doses at about 4 or about 12 weeks. Measured with immunoSEQ multiplex PCR; TCRdb has only the in-frame clones, and not every one. Counted here are approximately 150,000 clones, around 88% occurring once; the ten biggest clones make up around 1.1%. Looked up from germline, CDR1 is SNHLY and CDR2 is FYNNEI. The V and J ends lost 6 bases and 6 bases respectively, with 14 bases between them. This CDR3 is built from 13 residues. This clone was recorded once. Its matching antigen is unknown. This TCR was sampled from an adult who received the AZD1222 COVID-19 vaccine. The chain couples TRBV2 to TRBJ1-2, with D perhaps TRBD1 (6 bases). Sequenced here: peripheral blood, sampled 28 days after the second AZD1222 dose. In DNA form, the CDR3 reads TGTGCCAGCAGCGGGATGGGGGCGGATGGCTACACCTTC. Its translation is CASSGMGADGYTF.